Sequencing of this TCR beta chain was carried out in a study of response to subunit inactivated influenza vaccine. This clonotype was counted between two and nine times. Its antigen is not identified. TCRdb ran MiXCR on the RT-PCR reads and lists one entry per CDR3 protein. The table records about 520,000 distinct CDR3 sequences, approximately 7.3% of them present only once. Germline CDR1 DFQATT, CDR2 SNEGSKA (reference sequence). The CDR3 is 11 residues long. Trimming cost V 5 bases and J 8 bases, with 9 bases left between them. Whole-study findings and limits: Only a handful of new T cells, the authors suggested, are recruited with each seasonal influenza vaccination.

The rearrangement links TRBV20-1 to TRBJ1-4; D call uncertain. The specimen comprised PBMCs from blood, sampled 23 months after vaccination. The source of this sequence is a man aged 45-69 years who received an inactivated influenza vaccine. CDR3 sequence (DNA): TGCAGTGCTCGCCCGGGGGAAAAACTGTTTTTT. This encodes CSARPGEKLFF.